These 16 T cell receptor beta chains came from one sample sequenced in a study of shared T cell receptors in the human thymus. Profiled with immunoSEQ multiplex PCR; TCRdb holds only in-frame clones, not every one. There are about 660,000 clones in the sample; 70% to 90% occur only once, and roughly 0.0097% lies in the top ten. These data also featured in a second study, about human thymus T cells.

The material sequenced was thymocytes. The receptors were sampled from a boy in the first two years of life with a congenital heart defect.

V and J are TRBV18 and TRBJ2-7; 9 bases match TRBD2. This CDR3 comprises 16 residues. Germline V CDR1 and CDR2: KGHSH, LQKENI. V dropped 4 bases and J dropped 1; count of bases not matched to a gene: 8. CDR3 nucleotides: TGTGCCAGCTCACGGAATAGCGGGAGTAGTTCCTACGAGCAGTACTTC. It is translated as CASSRNSGSSSYEQYF.

This sequence joins TRBV9 and TRBJ2-1; the match to TRBD1 covers 7 bases. The trim removed 4 bases at V and 2 bases at J, leaving 9 bases unmatched. Germline V lookup: CDR1 SGDLS, CDR2 YYNGEE. The CDR3 is made up of 16 amino acids. This CDR3 reads CASSLRTGWAYNEQFF. The CDR3 region has the DNA TGTGCCAGCAGCCTCCGGACAGGTTGGGCCTACAATGAGCAGTTCTTC.

The rearrangement links TRBV6-1 to TRBJ1-4, with 7 bases identical to TRBD1. The germline CDR1 and CDR2 sequences are MNHNS and SASEGT. V shed 4 bases and J 0 bases; nucleotides not matched to a gene: 5. The CDR3 is 16 amino acids. The DNA of the CDR3 is TGTGCCAGCAGTGGGAGGGACAGTGCAACTAATGAAAAACTGTTTTTT. Protein product: CASSGRDSATNEKLFF.

This clone was picked up one time. V and J are TRBV4-1 and TRBJ2-5; 11 positions agree with TRBD1. The length of the CDR3 is 14 residues. V gave up 7 bases and J gave up 5 bases; unmatched junction bases: 6. CDR1 is MGHRA, CDR2 YSYEKL, per germline. The CDR3 bases are TGCGCCAGCAAAAGGACAGGGGGCCGGGAGACCCAGTACTTC. This codes for CASKRTGGRETQYF.

The V and J genes are TRBV14 and TRBJ2-5, with 8 bases matching TRBD1. This CDR3 spans 16 amino acids. The V segment lost 6 bases and the J segment 3 bases; nucleotides outside the gene matches: 12. The germline CDR1 and CDR2 sequences are SGHDN and FVKESK. The CDR3 DNA follows: TGTGCCAGCAGTGGGGAATGGACAGGGATGGAAGAGACCCAGTACTTC. Translated, it gives CASSGEWTGMEETQYF.

In this sample, this clone turned up a few times. The J gene is TRBJ2-1, the V gene TRBV5-1, with TRBD2 identical over 9 bases. The germline CDR1 and CDR2 sequences are SGHRS and YFSETQ. V lost 3 bases, J lost 5 bases, and 3 bases stayed unmatched. CDR3 length equals 14 residues. CDR3 bases: TGCGCCAGCAGCTGGACTAGCGAGGACAATGAGCAGTTCTTC. Its protein is CASSWTSEDNEQFF.

The rearrangement links TRBV27 to TRBJ2-7, with 8 bases identical to TRBD2. This CDR3 comprises 13 residues. Germline V gene data show CDR1 as MNHEY and CDR2 as SMNVEV (reference sequence). V shed 6 bases, J shed 3 bases, and the junction held 4 bases outside the gene matches. The CDR3 DNA reads as TGTGCCAGCAGACGGGAGGGATTCTACGAGCAGTACTTC. It yields the protein CASRREGFYEQYF.

The V gene is TRBV19, the J gene TRBJ1-1, with 9 nucleotides matching TRBD1. V lost 4 bases to trimming and J lost 3 bases; unmatched junction nucleotides: 15. The CDR3 contains 18 residues. CDR1 is LNHDA and CDR2 is SQIVND in the germline V gene (reference sequence). CDR3 in DNA: TGTGCCAGTAGTACCCATACAACCGGGACAGGGTGGGACACTGAAGCTTTCTTT. Encoded protein: CASSTHTTGTGWDTEAFF.

The rearrangement uses TRBV28 and TRBJ2-3; 7 positions match TRBD1. J was trimmed by 2 bases and V by 5 bases; bases with no gene match: 4. Germline loops: CDR1 MDHEN, CDR2 SYDVKM. This CDR3 is 14 amino acids long. The CDR3 spells CASSGTALTDTQYF. DNA for the CDR3: TGTGCCAGCAGTGGGACAGCCCTCACAGATACGCAGTATTTT.

CDR3 coding DNA: TGCGCCAGCAAAACGGCGGGACTCGGCTCTGGGGCCAACGTCCTGACTTTC. This codes for CASKTAGLGSGANVLTF. The chain uses TRBV5-1 and TRBJ2-6, with TRBD2 as a possible D gene (6 bases). Per germline, CDR1 SGHRS and CDR2 YFSETQ. The V gene lost 6 bases and the J gene lost 0 bases, with 16 bases spanning the gap. This CDR3 region has 17 residues.

Concerning this clone: It is unclear where the CDR3 begins or ends on the DNA, so no DNA is shown, and the CDR3 is as TCRdb lists it. V gene TRBV27 combines with J gene TRBJ2-7; TRBD1, as called in the table, went unchecked against the DNA. The CDR3 length equals 19 residues, ends included. Germline V CDR1 and CDR2: MNHEY, SMNVEV (reference sequence). Here the CDR3 reads CASSKDSSYEQYFKREQYF.

V usage is TRBV19 and J usage is TRBJ1-3; 7 nucleotides line up with TRBD1. V dropped 4 bases and J dropped 2; count of bases not matched to a gene: 11. Germline loops: CDR1 LNHDA, CDR2 SQIVND (reference sequence). The CDR3 sequence is 17 residues long. The CDR3 DNA reads as TGTGCCAGTAGTACCCTCACAGGGGAGCTTCCTGGAAACACCATATATTTT. Translation: CASSTLTGELPGNTIYF.

The chain carries TRBV27 and TRBJ2-7; TRBD1 might be the D (6 bases). This CDR3 has 17 residues. Germline V gives CDR1 MNHEY, CDR2 SMNVEV (reference sequence). The V gene lost 6 bases and the J gene lost 0 bases, with 21 bases spanning the gap. The CDR3 sequence: CASRTTRRDNNSYEQYF. The CDR3, as DNA: TGTGCCAGCAGGACCACACGTAGGGACAACAACTCCTACGAGCAGTACTTC.

The gene calls are TRBV6-5 and TRBJ1-1, with D tentatively TRBD1 (6 bases). The CDR3 totals 13 residues. V lost 5 bases and J 7 bases, leaving 14 bases between the germline ends. Germline CDR1 and CDR2: MNHEY and SVGAGI. DNA of the CDR3: TGTGCCAGCAGTGGTGTACAGGGAAATGAAGCTTTCTTT. Protein sequence: CASSGVQGNEAFF.

V is TRBV4-1 and J is TRBJ2-7, with TRBD2 matching 7 bases. Trimming took 0 bases from V and 2 from J; bases not matched to a gene: 4. This CDR3 contains 15 residues. Germline V gene data show CDR1 as MGHRA and CDR2 as YSYEKL. This chain's CDR3 is CASSQDREDPYEQYF. CDR3 coding DNA: TGCGCCAGCAGCCAAGACCGGGAGGACCCCTACGAGCAGTACTTC.

V is TRBV7-6 and J is TRBJ2-3; 9 bases align to TRBD2. Germline trimming cut 1 base from V and 3 bases from J; bases unmatched to any gene: 2. CDR3 length: 15 residues. The V gene's germline CDR1 is SGHVS and CDR2 FNYEAQ. CDR3: CASSLELAGTDTQYF. CDR3 coding DNA: TGTGCCAGCAGCTTAGAGCTAGCGGGGACAGATACGCAGTATTTT.